This TCR beta chain was observed in a study of shared clonotypes between healthy human individuals. The CDR3 is made up of 14 amino acids. CDR1 and CDR2 from the germline V gene are SGDLS and YYNGEE. V lost 3 bases to trimming and J lost 8 bases, with 14 bases between them. The study, taken as a whole, reports: Compared with clonotypes that all four donors shared, non-shared clonotypes had lower generation probabilities. Approximately 4.9% of naive CD4 clonotypes were shared across a handful of donors.

CD8 cells regarded as naive lacked CD45RO, were positively chosen for CCR7, and omitted terminally differentiated effector memory CD45RA+ cells. Everyone who donated was a Caucasian adult who lived in Nashville, Tennessee. Method: immunoSEQ multiplex PCR; TCRdb's copy keeps in-frame clones and lacks some. The sample has millions of clones; just over 90% are singletons. This clone was observed a single time. The antigen remains undetermined. The sequenced sample was naive CD8+ T cells from PBMCs. The gene calls are TRBV9 and TRBJ1-4; a weak D match, TRBD1 (5 bases). The sequence was collected from a man aged 18-30 years in good health. Some clones in this sample may be carry-over from other donors' samples. The CDR3 DNA sequence: TGTGCCAGCAGCGGGCCCCAGGGTGAAGAAAAACTGTTTTTT. Protein sequence: CASSGPQGEEKLFF.